The T cell receptor beta chain under discussion was sequenced for a study of T cell repertoires in cytomegalovirus infection. Points from the study as a whole: Summed public TCR beta family frequency identified CMV carriers bearing the relevant HLA. Ex vivo, HLA-C-restricted CMV-specific TCR beta clonotypes prevailed over the rest of the response.

This clonotype was seen a handful of times. Its antigen is unknown. The V end was cut by 4 bases, the J end by 11 bases, with 12 bases between. Germline V gives CDR1 MNHEY, CDR2 SMNVEV (reference sequence). CDR3 length equals 12 residues. One entry per CDR3 protein, called by TCRdb with MiXCR from the reads. The table has approximately 1,000,000 distinct CDR3 sequences, approximately 31% seen once. Sequences were derived from cultured CD8+ T cells from PBMCs, sampled from culture after CMV antigen stimulation. This clonotype was sampled from a human donor in good health (CMV status not recorded). Some clones in this sample may be carry-over from other donors' samples. The V call is TRBV27, the J call TRBJ1-5; D is perhaps TRBD1 (5 bases). The CDR3 sequence is CASSSDWGAQHF. CDR3 nucleotides: TGTGCCAGCAGTTCGGACTGGGGGGCCCAGCATTTT.